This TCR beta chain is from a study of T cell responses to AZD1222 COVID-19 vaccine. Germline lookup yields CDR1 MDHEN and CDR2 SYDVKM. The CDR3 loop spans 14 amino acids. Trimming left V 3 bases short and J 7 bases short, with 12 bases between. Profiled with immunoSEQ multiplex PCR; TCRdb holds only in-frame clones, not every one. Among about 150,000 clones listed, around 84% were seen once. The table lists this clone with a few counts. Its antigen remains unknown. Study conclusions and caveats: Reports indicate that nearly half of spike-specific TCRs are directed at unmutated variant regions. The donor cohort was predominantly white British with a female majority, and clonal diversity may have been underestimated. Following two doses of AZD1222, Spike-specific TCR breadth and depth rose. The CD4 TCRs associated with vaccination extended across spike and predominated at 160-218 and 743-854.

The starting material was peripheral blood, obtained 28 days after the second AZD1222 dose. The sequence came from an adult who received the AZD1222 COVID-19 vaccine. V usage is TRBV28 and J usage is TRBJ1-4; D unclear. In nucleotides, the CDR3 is TGTGCCAGCAGTTTTGCAGATCGCCCTGAAAAACTGTTTTTT. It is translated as CASSFADRPEKLFF.